The rows below give T cell receptor beta chains drawn from one sample of a study of T-cell reconstitution after alpha-beta-depleted transplantation in children. TCRdb reprocessed the PCR reads with MiXCR, giving one entry per CDR3 protein. The data show around 410,000 distinct CDR3 sequences, roughly 10% seen once. The specimen was PBMCs from the stem cell graft donor, collected from the stem cell graft. The receptors come from a human donor who donated a stem cell graft to a child with acute myeloid leukemia. The CDR3 runs from the conserved cysteine through the conserved F or W. D genes are given only for firm matches. Not all rows give a size; the values are once, few, many and, for expanded clones, a class.

>TRBJ2-1|-|TRBV20-1|-
CSAKGAGSFDEQFF
TGCAGTGCTAAGGGGGCGGGAAGTTTCGATGAGCAGTTCTTC
>TRBJ2-5|few|TRBV7-6|-
CASSRRTEETQYF
TGTGCCAGCAGCCGTCGGACCGAAGAGACCCAGTACTTC
>TRBJ1-1|many|TRBV12-3/TRBV12-4|-
CASSLWDIHSNTEAFF
TGTGCCAGCAGTCTCTGGGACATCCATTCGAACACTGAAGCTTTCTTT
>TRBJ1-6|-|TRBV20-1|TRBD1
CSARDGRQGNSPLHF
TGCAGTGCTAGAGACGGCAGACAGGGGAATTCACCCCTCCACTTT
>TRBJ2-3|few|TRBV6-2/TRBV6-3|-
CASSPLFWSLDTQYF
TGTGCCAGCAGTCCCCTCTTTTGGTCACTGGATACGCAGTATTTT
>TRBJ2-4|few|TRBV15|-
CATSRDGRGSQNIQYF
TGTGCCACCAGCAGAGATGGGAGGGGGAGCCAAAACATTCAGTACTTC
>TRBJ2-1|-|TRBV29-1|-
CSAWDGGNEQFF
TGCAGCGCCTGGGACGGCGGCAATGAGCAGTTCTTC
>TRBJ2-2|many|TRBV29-1|-
CSVEHREAGELFF
TGCAGCGTTGAACACAGGGAGGCCGGGGAGCTGTTTTTT
>TRBJ2-3|-|TRBV21-1|-
CASPGGSTDTQYF
TGTGCCAGCCCCGGGGGTAGCACAGATACGCAGTATTTT
>TRBJ2-1|few|TRBV3-1|TRBD2
CASSHQSTSPKLGGNEQFF
TGTGCCAGCAGCCACCAATCGACTAGCCCTAAGCTCGGGGGCAATGAGCAGTTCTTC
>TRBJ2-1|-|TRBV15|TRBD2
CATSRKAGTSGSYNEQFF
TGTGCCACCAGCAGGAAAGCCGGGACTAGTGGTTCCTACAATGAGCAGTTCTTC
>TRBJ1-1|-|TRBV3-1|-
CASTGTNTEAFF
TGTGCCAGCACGGGAACGAACACTGAAGCTTTCTTT
>TRBJ2-1|-|TRBV5-1|TRBD2
CASRKAGAIRVEQFF
TGCGCCAGCAGAAAAGCGGGAGCCATTAGGGTTGAGCAGTTCTTC
>TRBJ2-1|-|TRBV29-1|-
CSVEDPSTPTEFYNEQFF
TGCAGCGTTGAAGATCCGTCTACTCCCACTGAATTCTACAATGAGCAGTTCTTC
>TRBJ1-4|many|TRBV20-1|-
CSARDPVTPGYALGKLFF
TGCAGTGCTAGAGACCCGGTGACGCCAGGGTACGCACTTGGAAAACTGTTTTTT
>TRBJ2-4|-|TRBV15|TRBD2
CATSTMRLAGGLGAKNIQYF
TGTGCCACCAGCACAATGAGACTAGCGGGGGGTCTTGGGGCCAAAAACATTCAGTACTTC
>TRBJ2-7|-|TRBV6-1|-
CASSRRDNRYEQYF
TGTGCCAGCAGTCGCCGCGACAATCGCTACGAGCAGTACTTC
>TRBJ2-7|many|TRBV20-1|-
CSAGIGPGAYEQYF
TGCAGTGCTGGAATCGGTCCAGGGGCCTACGAGCAGTACTTC
>TRBJ1-2|few|TRBV4-1|-
CASSQGGSYGYTF
TGCGCCAGCAGCCAAGGGGGTAGCTATGGCTACACCTTC
>TRBJ2-2|-|TRBV6-1|-
CASSENPDTGELFF
TGTGCCAGCAGTGAAAACCCTGATACCGGGGAGCTGTTTTTT
>TRBJ2-5|many|TRBV6-5|-
CASSYWKQETQYF
TGTGCCAGCAGTTACTGGAAGCAAGAGACCCAGTACTTC
>TRBJ2-2|many|TRBV12-3/TRBV12-4|TRBD2
CASRGTSAGELFF
TGTGCCAGCAGGGGGACTAGCGCCGGGGAGCTGTTTTTT
>TRBJ1-1|few|TRBV5-6|-
CASSLEGRPRGTEAFF
TGTGCCAGCAGCTTGGAAGGACGGCCTAGAGGCACTGAAGCTTTCTTT
>TRBJ2-5|-|TRBV20-1|-
CCASLGGTLYQETQYF
TGCTGTGCTAGTTTAGGCGGGACTCTGTACCAAGAGACCCAGTACTTC
>TRBJ2-1|few|TRBV5-1|-
CASSWSGVNTYGEQFF
TGCGCCAGCAGCTGGTCTGGGGTAAACACTTACGGTGAGCAGTTCTTC
>TRBJ2-2|-|TRBV20-1|-
CSARRDAGELFF
TGCAGTGCTAGAAGGGATGCCGGGGAGCTGTTTTTT
>TRBJ1-6|-|TRBV20-1|TRBD1
CSARVPGQEHSPLHF
TGCAGTGCTAGAGTCCCGGGACAGGAACATTCACCCCTCCACTTT
>TRBJ2-1|many|TRBV4-2|TRBD2
CASSGLAGRDEQFF
TGTGCCAGCAGCGGACTAGCGGGGAGAGATGAGCAGTTCTTC
>TRBJ2-7|few|TRBV2|-
CASTIAARISGEQYF
TGTGCCAGCACAATAGCGGCCCGAATATCTGGGGAGCAGTACTTC
>TRBJ1-1|few|TRBV18|-
CASSPPSVRPFLVF
TGTGCCAGCTCACCACCGAGTGTCAGGCCTTTCCTCGTTTTT
>TRBJ2-3|-|TRBV12-3/TRBV12-4|TRBD2
CASSLGLVPDTQYF
TGTGCCAGCAGTCTTGGACTAGTTCCCGATACGCAGTATTTT
>TRBJ1-1|few|TRBV20-1|-
CSAARVNTEAFF
TGCAGTGCCGCCAGGGTGAACACTGAAGCTTTCTTT
>TRBJ2-3|few|TRBV6-1|-
CASSPFGPGQSGNF
TGTGCCAGCAGCCCCTTCGGACCCGGGCAGTCCGGAAACTTT
>TRBJ2-1|many|TRBV14|TRBD2
CASSQDGLADTTGF
TGTGCCAGCAGCCAAGATGGTCTAGCGGACACCACCGGCTTC
>TRBJ1-5|few|TRBV20-1|TRBD1
CSARTGHNQPQHF
TGCAGTGCTCGGACAGGTCATAATCAGCCCCAGCATTTT
>TRBJ2-5|few|TRBV2|-
CASSGLQETQYF
TGTGCCAGCAGTGGACTACAAGAGACCCAGTACTTC
>TRBJ2-3|-|TRBV5-6|TRBD2
CASSLGGRAGDTQYF
TGTGCCAGCAGTTTGGGCGGGAGGGCCGGGGATACGCAGTATTTT
>TRBJ2-3|few|TRBV10-3|-
CAISEPPDTQYF
TGTGCCATCAGTGAGCCCCCAGATACGCAGTATTTT
>TRBJ1-3|many|TRBV10-1|-
CASSENLSGNTIYF
TGCGCCAGCAGTGAGAATCTCTCTGGAAACACCATATATTTT
>TRBJ2-7|few|TRBV15|-
CATSRDYQTYEQYF
TGTGCCACCAGCAGAGATTACCAGACCTACGAGCAGTACTTC
>TRBJ2-3|-|TRBV5-1|-
CASSLAPHGDTQYF
TGCGCCAGCAGCTTGGCCCCTCACGGTGATACGCAGTATTTT
>TRBJ2-3|few|TRBV20-1|-
CSASDGFTDTQYF
TGCAGTGCTAGCGACGGATTCACAGATACGCAGTATTTT
>TRBJ1-3|-|TRBV18|-
CASSPRESGNTIYF
TGTGCCAGCTCACCACGAGAGAGTGGAAACACCATATATTTT
>TRBJ2-1|few|TRBV20-1|-
CSARDVLGPSNTNEQFF
TGCAGTGCTAGAGATGTATTGGGGCCATCCAATACCAATGAGCAGTTCTTC
>TRBJ2-3|few|TRBV29-1|-
CSVEAIQADTQYF
TGCAGCGTTGAGGCAATACAGGCAGATACGCAGTATTTT
>TRBJ2-2|-|TRBV5-1|TRBD2
CASTGLAGSSGGELFF
TGCGCCAGTACGGGACTAGCGGGATCGTCGGGCGGGGAGCTGTTTTTT
>TRBJ2-1|few|TRBV3-1|TRBD1
CASSPRTGREQFF
TGTGCCAGCAGCCCGCGGACAGGGCGGGAGCAGTTCTTC